This T cell receptor beta chain is from a study of regulatory T cells in long-lasting Graves disease. CDR3 length equals 16 residues. Per the germline V gene, CDR1 is SGHRS and CDR2 is YFSETQ. V lost 1 base to trimming and J lost 1 base, with 13 bases between them. The authors built TCR beta libraries using iRepertoire HTBI primers and Arm-PCR of CDR3 regions. Each CDR3 protein gets one entry after TCRdb re-called the multiplex PCR reads with MiXCR. The table records roughly 500,000 distinct CDR3 sequences, roughly 13% of them present only once. General study results and limits: Segments TRBV28, TRBJ1-2 and TRBJ2-5 showed preferential usage in persistent disease.

Regarding time point: newly diagnosed GD, antithyroid drugs for less than 3 months. Scientists built the TCR library using RNA that was extracted from PBMCs. With EDTA tubes as the receptacles, approximately 8.2 milliliters of peripheral blood were drawn. About this clonotype itself: Its target is unknown. A read error may explain this, as a much larger clone is one base away.

These data also featured in a second study, about T cells in Graves' hyperthyroidism and ophthalmopathy.

The sequence was collected from a young man with Graves disease. The sequencing here drew on peripheral blood mononuclear cells (PBMCs), taken at new diagnosis, from a patient treated with antithyroid drugs. The chain carries TRBV5-1 and TRBJ2-3, with unresolved D. CDR3 nucleotide sequence: TGCGCCAGCAGCTTGATTGAGACTTCACGCACAGATACGCAGTATTTT. Encoded protein: CASSLIETSRTDTQYF.